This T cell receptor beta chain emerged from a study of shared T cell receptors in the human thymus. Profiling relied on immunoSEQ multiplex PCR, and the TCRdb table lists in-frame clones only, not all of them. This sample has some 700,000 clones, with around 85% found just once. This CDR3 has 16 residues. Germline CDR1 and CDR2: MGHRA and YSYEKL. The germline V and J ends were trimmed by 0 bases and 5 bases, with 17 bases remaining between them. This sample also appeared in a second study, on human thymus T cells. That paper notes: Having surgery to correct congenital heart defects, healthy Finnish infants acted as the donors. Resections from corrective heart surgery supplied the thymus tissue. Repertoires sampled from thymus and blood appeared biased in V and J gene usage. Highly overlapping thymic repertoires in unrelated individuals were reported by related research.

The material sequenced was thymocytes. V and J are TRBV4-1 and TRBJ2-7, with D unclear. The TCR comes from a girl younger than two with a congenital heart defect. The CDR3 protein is CASSQEEAIGPDEQYF. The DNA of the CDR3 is TGCGCCAGCAGCCAAGAAGAGGCTATTGGCCCCGACGAGCAGTACTTC.